This section outlines one TCR beta chain sequence together with its context. The sample belongs to a study of blood T cell repertoires in COVID-19. Study-level background: Sources were T cells, B-cell-depleted T cells, or PBMCs; the material itself was cDNA or gDNA.

Generated by immunoSEQ multiplex PCR, the TCRdb table keeps only in-frame clones and is missing some. The profile shows about 170,000 clones, about 85% of them singletons. Germline-derived CDR1 and CDR2 are LNHDA and SQIVND (reference sequence). This CDR3 has 12 residues. The germline V and J ends were trimmed by 4 bases and 6 bases, with 7 bases remaining between them. Seattle participants joined during active infection and were tracked over time. The TCR sequence derives from an elderly man with COVID-19, enrolled during active disease. The chain combines TRBV19 with TRBJ1-5; no definite D call. The sample was peripheral blood. The CDR3 loop reads CASSNSGQPQHF. CDR3 DNA sequence: TGTGCCAGTAGTAACTCGGGTCAGCCCCAGCATTTT. Variable domain in full (rest from reference TRBV19 and TRBJ1-5): DGGITQSPKYLFRKEGQNVTLSCEQNLNHDAMYWYRQDPGQGLRLIYYSQIVNDFQKGDIAEGYSVSREKKESFPLTVTSAQKNPTAFYLCASSNSGQPQHFGDGTRLSIL.